These 27 T cell receptor beta chains originate from one sample sequenced in a study of cytomegalovirus exposure and HLA in healthy donors. PCR used 60 Vbeta primers and 13 Jbeta primers. TCRdb's table, derived via immunoSEQ multiplex PCR, lists solely in-frame clones and lacks some. The data show 100,000 to 150,000 clones, around 78% seen once. The source material was PBMCs. Receptor source: a woman between 45 and 60 years old in good health and CMV-seronegative.

The chain uses TRBV2 and TRBJ1-1, with D hard to call. The CDR3 contains 14 residues. Germline CDR1 is SNHLY and CDR2 is FYNNEI. V was pared by 4 bases and J by 2 bases, with 11 bases between. CDR3 sequence (DNA): TGTGCCAGCAGTGGGCAGGCGATAAACACTGAAGCTTTCTTT. It codes for CASSGQAINTEAFF.

The V call is TRBV15, the J call TRBJ1-2; 7 bases align to TRBD1. In germline, CDR1 is LNHNV, CDR2 YYDKDF (reference sequence). CDR3 length: 14 amino acids. Trimming cost V 5 bases and J 4 bases; bases outside gene matches: 7. This CDR3 is CATSPQGQLYGYTF. Here the CDR3 DNA reads TGTGCCACCAGCCCCCAGGGACAGCTCTATGGCTACACCTTC.

The V call is TRBV28, the J call TRBJ1-2; no clear D gene. The germline V gene has CDR1 MDHEN and CDR2 SYDVKM. The V end was cut by 3 bases, the J end by 8 bases, with 10 bases between. The CDR3 covers 12 residues. The CDR3 sequence is CASSFPRQGYTF. The DNA for the CDR3 is TGTGCCAGCAGTTTCCCTCGTCAGGGCTACACCTTC.

The chain combines TRBV18 with TRBJ2-3, with a tentative D call TRBD2 (7 bases). V dropped 3 bases and J dropped 9 bases, with 19 bases sitting between them. The CDR3 spans 15 residues. The germline gives CDR1 KGHSH, CDR2 LQKENI. The CDR3 loop reads CASSPSTWGGETQYF. The DNA of the CDR3 is TGTGCCAGCTCACCTTCAACTTGGGGGGGCGAGACGCAGTATTTT.

The V and J genes are TRBV5-1 and TRBJ2-1, with 7 bases that match TRBD2. This CDR3 has 16 residues. Germline loops: CDR1 SGHRS, CDR2 YFSETQ. Losses at the gene ends were 4 bases for V and 1 base for J; bases not matched to a gene: 8. CDR3 coding DNA: TGCGCCAGCAGCCCTGGGGGGGGATCTTCCTACAATGAGCAGTTCTTC. Translating gives CASSPGGGSSYNEQFF.

This chain uses TRBV6-6 with TRBJ2-1; 12 bases match TRBD2. With 6 bases clipped from V and 9 bases from J, the junction kept 12 bases outside the gene matches. The CDR3 consists of 16 residues. In germline, CDR1 is MNHNY, CDR2 SVGAGI (reference sequence). The CDR3 region is CASRPLAGGPKGEQFF. CDR3 coding DNA: TGTGCCAGCAGACCCCTAGCGGGAGGGCCGAAGGGTGAGCAGTTCTTC.

The V call is TRBV7-6, the J call TRBJ2-3; a possible D gene is TRBD1 (5 bases). Trimming cost V 5 bases and J 3 bases, with 12 bases left between them. This CDR3 has 14 residues. Per the germline V gene, CDR1 is SGHVS and CDR2 is FNYEAQ. CDR3 DNA sequence: TGTGCCAGCAGCCGTGACAGAGAAACAGATACGCAGTATTTT. It is translated as CASSRDRETDTQYF.

This chain connects TRBV18 to TRBJ1-3, with a weak D call TRBD1 (5 bases). V was trimmed by 5 bases and J by 3 bases, leaving 14 bases between them. CDR1 is KGHSH, CDR2 LQKENI, per germline. The CDR3 extends over 15 amino acids. The DNA for the CDR3 is TGTGCCAGCTCATACAGGTTTTTGGATGGAAACACCATATATTTT. This encodes CASSYRFLDGNTIYF.

The V and J genes are TRBV5-4 and TRBJ2-7, with D possibly TRBD2 on 5 matching bases. Germline assignment: CDR1 SGHNT and CDR2 YYREEE (reference sequence). This CDR3 has 13 residues. The ends were cut back, 0 bases at V and 5 bases at J, with 9 bases in the middle. CDR3 DNA sequence: TGTGCCAGCAGCTTGGTTGGGCGGGACGAGCAGTACGTC. Translated: CASSLVGRDEQYV.

The chain is built from TRBV4-1 and TRBJ2-3; a possible D gene is TRBD2 (7 bases). Germline CDR1 reads MGHRA; CDR2 reads YSYEKL. The CDR3 is 17 amino acids. V was clipped by 8 bases and J by 1 base, with 22 bases between them. CDR3 amino acids: CASGEGENWSGTDTQYF. CDR3 DNA: TGCGCCAGCGGGGAGGGGGAAAACTGGTCTGGCACAGATACGCAGTATTTT.

In its sample, this clone was seen once. V usage is TRBV4-3 and J usage is TRBJ1-2, with 7 bases aligning to TRBD1. V lost 0 bases, J lost 4 bases, and 8 bases stayed unmatched. Per the germline V gene, CDR1 is LGHNA and CDR2 is YSLEER. This CDR3 spans 16 amino acids. CDR3 protein: CASSQDRQGEGYGYTF. CDR3 DNA sequence: TGCGCCAGCAGCCAAGATAGACAGGGCGAAGGCTATGGCTACACCTTC.

This CDR3 reads CASSLLGQGGEKLFF. As DNA, the CDR3 is TGTGCCAGCAGTTTATTGGGTCAAGGGGGTGAAAAACTGTTTTTT. The chain recombines TRBV27 with TRBJ1-4; a possible D gene is TRBD1 (6 bases). CDR3 length: 15 residues. Trimming took off 1 base at V and 7 bases at J, with 13 bases between the two ends. Germline V gene data show CDR1 as MNHEY and CDR2 as SMNVEV (reference sequence).

The V call is TRBV5-1, the J call TRBJ1-2, with 7 bases lining up with TRBD1. J lost 3 bases, V lost 3 bases, and 5 bases had no gene match. This CDR3 region has 14 residues. CDR1 is SGHRS and CDR2 is YFSETQ in the germline V gene. CDR3 sequence (DNA): TGCGCCAGCAGCTGGAGGACAGGCGACTATGGCTACACCTTC. It codes for CASSWRTGDYGYTF.

The V and J genes are TRBV27 and TRBJ1-1; 9 bases agree with TRBD1. After removal of 3 bases from V and 3 bases from J, the junction contained 2 bases not matched to a gene. CDR3 length equals 14 residues. Per germline, CDR1 MNHEY and CDR2 SMNVEV (reference sequence). The DNA for the CDR3 is TGTGCCAGCAGTTTGACAGGGGGGTACACTGAAGCTTTCTTT. Its translation is CASSLTGGYTEAFF.

This clone was detected a few times. The chain joins TRBV4-1 to TRBJ2-5; 8 positions match TRBD2. CDR1 MGHRA and CDR2 YSYEKL come from the germline V gene. This CDR3 is built from 14 residues. Losses at the gene ends were 4 bases for V and 5 bases for J; bases not matched to a gene: 6. CDR3 in amino acids: CASSRGLAWETQYF. The CDR3 nucleotides read TGCGCCAGCAGCCGAGGACTAGCTTGGGAGACCCAGTACTTC.

This sequence joins TRBV18 and TRBJ1-3; the D gene is possibly TRBD1 (5 bases). This CDR3 spans 19 amino acids. Deletions cut 5 bases from V and 0 bases from J, with 23 bases between. In germline, CDR1 is KGHSH, CDR2 LQKENI. In DNA, the CDR3 is TGTGCCAGCTCAACCGACAGACAACTAAGTCTCTTCTCTGGAAACACCATATATTTT. Translation gives CASSTDRQLSLFSGNTIYF.

V is TRBV4-1 and J is TRBJ1-2; a possible D gene is TRBD1 (5 bases). CDR3 size: 16 residues. The V end was cut by 6 bases, the J end by 4 bases, with 21 bases between. CDR1 and CDR2 from the germline V gene are MGHRA and YSYEKL. The CDR3 DNA sequence: TGCGCCAGCAGGAACCTGGAACAGGCACCGCTCTATGGCTACACCTTC. This sequence encodes CASRNLEQAPLYGYTF.

This chain joins TRBV6-1 and TRBJ1-5; D is uncertain. Germline loops: CDR1 MNHNS, CDR2 SASEGT. Trimming left V 3 bases short and J 1 base short, with 13 bases between. CDR3 length: 16 residues. The CDR3 nucleotides read TGTGCCAGCAGTGAGGAATTCACACAGAGCAATCAGCCCCAGCATTTT. It codes for CASSEEFTQSNQPQHF.

Note on this clone: The junction departs from germline at one end; a sequencing error may be responsible. The V call is TRBV7-7, the J call TRBJ1-4; 7 positions match TRBD1. The CDR3 has 13 residues. Germline V gene sequence: CDR1 SSHAT, CDR2 FNYEAQ (reference sequence). The DNA for the CDR3 is TGTGCTAGCAGCTCCCTGACAGGGGAAAAACTGTTTTTT. This gives the protein CASSSLTGEKLFF. The whole variable domain, remainder taken from reference TRBV7-7 and TRBJ1-4, is GAGVSQSPRYKVTKRGQDVTLRCDPISSHATLYWYQQALGQGPEFLTYFNYEAQPDKSGLPSDRFSAERPEGSISTLTIQRTEQRDSAMYRCASSSLTGEKLFFGSGTQLSVL.

The chain has TRBV5-1 and TRBJ2-1, with 7 bases identical to TRBD2. V was pared by 0 bases and J by 0 bases, with 0 bases of the junction left unmatched. This CDR3 comprises 15 residues. Germline values: CDR1 SGHRS, CDR2 YFSETQ. CDR3 nucleotides: TGCGCCAGCAGCTTGGGGGGGGGCTCCTACAATGAGCAGTTCTTC. This translates into CASSLGGGSYNEQFF.

Notes on this clone: One junction end disagrees with the germline gene, perhaps due to a read error. This chain links TRBV7-7 with TRBJ2-7; 7 nucleotides line up with TRBD2. In germline, CDR1 is SSHAT, CDR2 FNYEAQ (reference sequence). The CDR3 runs to 15 residues. The CDR3 nucleotides are TGTGCTAGCAGCTTAGGCCTAGCGGACTCCTACGAGCAGTACTTC. Its translation: CASSLGLADSYEQYF.

The chain recombines TRBV5-4 with TRBJ2-1; D remains unclear. Germline CDR1 and CDR2: SGHNT and YYREEE (reference sequence). Trimming removed 2 bases from V and 8 bases from J, with 11 bases in between. The CDR3 extends over 13 amino acids. The CDR3 spells CASSFSRSDEQFF. CDR3 DNA sequence: TGTGCCAGCAGCTTTAGTAGATCGGATGAGCAGTTCTTC.

The chain combines TRBV28 with TRBJ2-3, with 12 positions matching TRBD2. The CDR3 runs 15 residues. Per germline, CDR1 MDHEN and CDR2 SYDVKM. V trimming: 5 bases; J trimming: 6 bases; junction bases outside the gene matches: 6. CDR3 loop: CASSPTSGRHDTQYF. In DNA, the CDR3 is TGTGCCAGCAGTCCGACTAGCGGGAGACATGATACGCAGTATTTT.

The CDR3 bases are TGTGCCAGCAGCTTTCGACAGGGGGCGTATAATGAGCAGTTCTTC. Protein sequence: CASSFRQGAYNEQFF. The chain is built from TRBV7-3 and TRBJ2-1, with 10 bases aligning to TRBD1. V lost 3 bases, J lost 7 bases, and 6 bases stayed unmatched. Germline CDR1 and CDR2: SGHTA and FQGTGA. This CDR3 has 15 residues.

This clone was observed a few times. The rearrangement joins TRBV7-2 to TRBJ1-3; no reliable D call. Germline V CDR1 and CDR2: SGHTA, FQGNSA. Trimming took 4 bases from V and 0 from J, leaving 7 bases between them. This CDR3 is built from 14 residues. The CDR3 loop is CASSYTNSGNTIYF. CDR3 in DNA: TGTGCCAGCAGCTACACTAACTCTGGAAACACCATATATTTT.

The chain links TRBV14 to TRBJ1-1, with 8 bases fitting TRBD1. The CDR3 totals 13 residues. Trimming cost V 4 bases and J 7 bases; bases outside gene matches: 5. The V gene's germline CDR1 is SGHDN and CDR2 FVKESK. DNA for the CDR3: TGTGCCAGCAGCCTTGACAGGGGAAGTGAAGCTTTCTTT. Protein product: CASSLDRGSEAFF.

This clone was counted between two and nine times. The rearrangement uses TRBV28 and TRBJ1-5; tentative D call: TRBD1 (5 bases). The germline V and J ends were trimmed by 3 bases and 1 base, with 10 bases remaining between them. Germline assignment: CDR1 MDHEN and CDR2 SYDVKM. CDR3 size: 15 residues. The DNA for the CDR3 is TGTGCCAGCAGTTTGGCGGGACGGAGCAATCAGCCCCAGCATTTT. Protein: CASSLAGRSNQPQHF.